These T cell receptor beta chains were read from a single sample in a study of control samples from healthy donors and cancer patients. Generated by immunoSEQ multiplex PCR, the TCRdb table keeps only in-frame clones and is missing some. This repertoire shows 76,000 or so clones, roughly nine tenths found once; its top ten account for over 8%. The sequencing input was PBMCs. All receptors derive from a woman between 45 and 60 years old with colorectal cancer. The CDR3 runs from the conserved cysteine through the conserved F or W. Fields, in order: clone size, V gene, J gene, D gene, CDR3 DNA, CDR3 protein. The D gene is left open where the match is weak. The size entry is marked missing in some rows and otherwise reads once, few, many or a size class.

NA,TRBV14,TRBJ1-4,NA,TGTGCCAGCAGCCAAGATGATCCGAGCCTGGGGGAAAAACTGTTTTTT,CASSQDDPSLGEKLFF
NA,TRBV12-5,TRBJ2-5,TRBD1,TGTGCTAGTGCCCAGACAGGGTCACAAGAGACCCAGTACTTC,CASAQTGSQETQYF
NA,TRBV7-2,TRBJ1-2,NA,TGTGCCAGCAGCCCCGGAAGGGGGGAGTATGGCTACACCTTC,CASSPGRGEYGYTF
NA,TRBV11-3,TRBJ1-2,TRBD1,TGTGCCAGCAGCTCTACAGGACAGGGCTATGGCTACACCTTC,CASSSTGQGYGYTF
NA,TRBV6-4,TRBJ2-1,NA,TGTGCCAGCAGTGATGGCCATTACAATGAGCAGTTCTTC,CASSDGHYNEQFF
once,TRBV3-1/TRBV3-2,TRBJ1-1,NA,TGTGCCAGCAGCCAAAGGATGGCGGGGGCCGTTAACACTGAAGCTTTCTTT,CASSQRMAGAVNTEAFF
NA,TRBV14,TRBJ2-5,NA,TGTGCCAGCAGCCAAGTTGGTCGACTCCAAGAGACCCAGTACTTC,CASSQVGRLQETQYF
NA,TRBV5-1,TRBJ2-1,NA,TGCGCCAGCAGCTTGGGGGTTTCCAATGAGCAGTTCTTC,CASSLGVSNEQFF
NA,TRBV12-3/TRBV12-4,TRBJ2-3,NA,TGTGCCAGCAGTTCCCTCACAGATACGCAGTATTTT,CASSSLTDTQYF
NA,TRBV6-5,TRBJ2-5,TRBD2,TGTGCCAGCAGACTCGGACTAGCGGGAGGAGAGACCCAGTACTTC,CASRLGLAGGETQYF
NA,TRBV28,TRBJ1-2,NA,TGTGCCAGCAGCCGGGGGACGGGAAACTATGGCTACACCTTC,CASSRGTGNYGYTF
once,TRBV3-1/TRBV3-2,TRBJ2-3,NA,TGTGCCAGCAGCCAAGGGAGTATTGGCACTAGTACGCAGTATTTT,CASSQGSIGTSTQYF
NA,TRBV19,TRBJ2-5,TRBD2,TGTGCCAGTAGTTCGGGAGGGATCAGTGAAGAGACCCAGTACTTC,CASSSGGISEETQYF
NA,TRBV6-2/TRBV6-3,TRBJ2-1,TRBD2,TGTGCCAGCAGTTACTGGGCGGGGGGAGAAAATGAGCAGTTCTTC,CASSYWAGGENEQFF
NA,TRBV5-1,TRBJ2-5,NA,TGCGCCAGCAGCTTTACAGGGTCAGGGGAGACCCAGTACTTC,CASSFTGSGETQYF
NA,TRBV3-1/TRBV3-2,TRBJ1-2,NA,TGTGCCAGCAGCCAAGAGGGGACCCGAGAAACCTATGGCTACACCTTC,CASSQEGTRETYGYTF
NA,TRBV1,TRBJ2-5,NA,TGCACCAGCAGCCAAGATCTACACCGGGGGGAGACCCAGTACTTC,CTSSQDLHRGETQYF
NA,TRBV10-1,TRBJ1-1,NA,TGCGCCAGCAGTGACTCTGGAGGACAGAGGGTTGAAGCTTTCTTT,CASSDSGGQRVEAFF
NA,TRBV5-8,TRBJ1-2,NA,TGTGCCAGCAGCGGCCCTTGGGGGCTACTAGTTGGCTACACCTTC,CASSGPWGLLVGYTF
once,TRBV12-3/TRBV12-4,TRBJ2-6,NA,TGTGCCAGCACCAGACCTGGGGCCAACGTCCTGACTTTC,CASTRPGANVLTF
NA,TRBV29-1,TRBJ1-2,NA,TGCAGCGTCCACACAGGGTTATATGGCTACACCTTC,CSVHTGLYGYTF
NA,TRBV4-1,TRBJ2-5,TRBD2,TGCGCCAGCAGCCCCGTCCCGGGGGGAGAGACCCAGTACTTC,CASSPVPGGETQYF
medium-sized,TRBV6-2/TRBV6-3,TRBJ2-6,NA,TGTGCCAGCAGCCCTATGGGAGTCCTGACTTTC,CASSPMGVLTF
NA,TRBV29-1,TRBJ2-1,NA,TGCAGCTCGTGGTGGGGCAGCTCCTACAATGAGCAGTTCTTC,CSSWWGSSYNEQFF
NA,TRBV5-4,TRBJ1-6,TRBD1,TGTGCCAGCAGCCTGGACAGGGGAAATTCACCCCTCCACTTT,CASSLDRGNSPLHF
NA,TRBV4-3,TRBJ1-6,TRBD1,TGCGCCAGCAGCCTAGGTCCCGCACAGGGGACCTATAATTCACCCCTCCACTTT,CASSLGPAQGTYNSPLHF
NA,TRBV18,TRBJ1-1,NA,TGTGCCAGCTCATCGTCACTAGGACAGATGAACACTGAAGCTTTCTTT,CASSSSLGQMNTEAFF